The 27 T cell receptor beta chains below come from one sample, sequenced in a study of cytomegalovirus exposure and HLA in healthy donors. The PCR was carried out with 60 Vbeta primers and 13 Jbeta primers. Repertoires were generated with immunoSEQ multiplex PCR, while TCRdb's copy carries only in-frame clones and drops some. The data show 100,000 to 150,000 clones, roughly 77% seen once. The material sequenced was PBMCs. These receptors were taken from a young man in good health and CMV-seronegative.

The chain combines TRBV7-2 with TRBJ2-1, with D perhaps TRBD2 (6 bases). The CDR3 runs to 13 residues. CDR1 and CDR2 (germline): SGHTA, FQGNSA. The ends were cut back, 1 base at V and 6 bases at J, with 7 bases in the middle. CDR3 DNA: TGTGCCAGCAGCTTAGAGCGGGCCAATGAGCAGTTCTTC. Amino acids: CASSLERANEQFF.

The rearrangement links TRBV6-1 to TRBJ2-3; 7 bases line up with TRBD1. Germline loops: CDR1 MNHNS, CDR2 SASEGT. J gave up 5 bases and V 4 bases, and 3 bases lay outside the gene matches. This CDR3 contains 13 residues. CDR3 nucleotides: TGTGCCAGCAGTGTACAGGGGAGAGATACGCAGTATTTT. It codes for CASSVQGRDTQYF.

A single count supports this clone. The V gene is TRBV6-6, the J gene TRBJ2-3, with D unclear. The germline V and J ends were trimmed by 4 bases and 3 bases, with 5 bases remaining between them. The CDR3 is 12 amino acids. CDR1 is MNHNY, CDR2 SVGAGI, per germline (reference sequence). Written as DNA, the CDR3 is TGTGCCAGCAGTTTTCAAACAGATACGCAGTATTTT. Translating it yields CASSFQTDTQYF.

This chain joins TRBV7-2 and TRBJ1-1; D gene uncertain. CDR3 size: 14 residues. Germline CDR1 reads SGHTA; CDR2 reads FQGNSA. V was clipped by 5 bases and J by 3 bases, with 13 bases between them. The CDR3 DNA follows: TGTGCCAGCAGCGTTTCCGGGAGGTACACTGAAGCTTTCTTT. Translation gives CASSVSGRYTEAFF.

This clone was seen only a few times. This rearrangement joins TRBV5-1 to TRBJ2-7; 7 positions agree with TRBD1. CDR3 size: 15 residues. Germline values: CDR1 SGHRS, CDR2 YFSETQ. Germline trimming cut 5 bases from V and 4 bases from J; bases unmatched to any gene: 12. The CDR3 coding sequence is TGCGCCAGCAGGAGGGAGACAGGGAGCCGGTACGAGCAGTACTTC. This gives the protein CASRRETGSRYEQYF.

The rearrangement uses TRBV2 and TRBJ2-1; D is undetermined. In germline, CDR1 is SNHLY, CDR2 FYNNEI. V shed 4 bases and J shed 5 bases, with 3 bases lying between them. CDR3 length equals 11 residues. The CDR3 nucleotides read TGTGCCAGCAGTGGCGACAATGAGCAGTTCTTC. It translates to CASSGDNEQFF.

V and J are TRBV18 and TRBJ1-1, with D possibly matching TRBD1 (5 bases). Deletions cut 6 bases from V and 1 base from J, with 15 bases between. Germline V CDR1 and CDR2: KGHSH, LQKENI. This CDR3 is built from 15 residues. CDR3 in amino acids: CASSSVGQSNTEAFF. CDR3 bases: TGTGCCAGCTCCTCAGTGGGGCAGTCGAACACTGAAGCTTTCTTT. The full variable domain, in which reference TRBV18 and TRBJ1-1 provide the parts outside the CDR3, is NAGVMQNPRHLVRRRGQEARLRCSPMKGHSHVYWYRQLPEEGLKFMVYLQKENIIDESGMPKERFSAEFPKEGPSILRIQQVVRGDSAAYFCASSSVGQSNTEAFFGQGTRLTVV.

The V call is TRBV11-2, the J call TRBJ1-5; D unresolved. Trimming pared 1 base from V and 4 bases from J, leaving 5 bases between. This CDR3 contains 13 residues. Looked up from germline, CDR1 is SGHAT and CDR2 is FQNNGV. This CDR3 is CASSLGENQPQHF. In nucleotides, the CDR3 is TGTGCCAGCAGCTTAGGGGAGAATCAGCCCCAGCATTTT.

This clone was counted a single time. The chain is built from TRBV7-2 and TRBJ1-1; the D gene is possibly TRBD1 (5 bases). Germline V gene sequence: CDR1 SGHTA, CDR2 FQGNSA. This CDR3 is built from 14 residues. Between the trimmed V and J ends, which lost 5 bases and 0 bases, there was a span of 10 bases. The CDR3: CASSEGALNTEAFF. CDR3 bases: TGTGCCAGCAGCGAAGGGGCGTTGAACACTGAAGCTTTCTTT.

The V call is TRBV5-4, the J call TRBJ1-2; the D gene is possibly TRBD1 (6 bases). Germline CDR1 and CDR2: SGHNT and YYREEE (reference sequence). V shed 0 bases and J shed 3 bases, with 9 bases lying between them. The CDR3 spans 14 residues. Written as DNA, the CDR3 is TGTGCCAGCAGCTTGGAAAACAGGGACTATGGCTACACCTTC. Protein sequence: CASSLENRDYGYTF.

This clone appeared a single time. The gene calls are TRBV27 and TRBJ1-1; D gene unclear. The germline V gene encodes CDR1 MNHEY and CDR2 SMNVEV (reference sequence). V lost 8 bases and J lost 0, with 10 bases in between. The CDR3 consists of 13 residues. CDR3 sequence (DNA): TGTGCCAGCCTGGCATACATGAACACTGAAGCTTTCTTT. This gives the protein CASLAYMNTEAFF.

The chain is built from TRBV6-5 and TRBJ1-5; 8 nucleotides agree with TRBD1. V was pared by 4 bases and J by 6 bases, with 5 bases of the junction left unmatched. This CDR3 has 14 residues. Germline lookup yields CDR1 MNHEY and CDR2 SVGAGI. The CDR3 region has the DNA TGTGCCAGCAGTTCGGACAGGGAATTTCAGCCCCAGCATTTT. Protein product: CASSSDREFQPQHF.

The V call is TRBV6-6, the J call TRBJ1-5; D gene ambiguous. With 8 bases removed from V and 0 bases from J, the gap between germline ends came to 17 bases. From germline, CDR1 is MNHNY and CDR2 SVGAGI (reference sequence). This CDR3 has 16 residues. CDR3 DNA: TGTGCCAGCCGCACCACAGCCCTCAATAGCAATCAGCCCCAGCATTTT. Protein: CASRTTALNSNQPQHF.

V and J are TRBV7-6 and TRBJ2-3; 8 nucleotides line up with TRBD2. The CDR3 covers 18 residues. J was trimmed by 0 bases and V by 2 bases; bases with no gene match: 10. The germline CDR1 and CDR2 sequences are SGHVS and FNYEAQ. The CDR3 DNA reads TGTGCCAGCAGCTTAAGGGTAGCGGGACCGACTAGCACAGATACGCAGTATTTT. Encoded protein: CASSLRVAGPTSTDTQYF.

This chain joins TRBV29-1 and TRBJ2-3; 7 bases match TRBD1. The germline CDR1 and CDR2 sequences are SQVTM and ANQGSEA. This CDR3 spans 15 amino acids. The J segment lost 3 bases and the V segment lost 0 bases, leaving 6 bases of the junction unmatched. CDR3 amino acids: CSVEDLRQGTDTQYF. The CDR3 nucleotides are TGCAGCGTTGAAGATCTACGACAGGGAACAGATACGCAGTATTTT.

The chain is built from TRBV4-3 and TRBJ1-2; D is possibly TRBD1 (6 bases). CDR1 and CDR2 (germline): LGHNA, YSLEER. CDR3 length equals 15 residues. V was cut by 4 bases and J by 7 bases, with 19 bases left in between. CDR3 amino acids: CASSPGQLDFSGYTF. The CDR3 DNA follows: TGCGCCAGCAGCCCTGGACAGTTAGATTTTTCTGGCTACACCTTC.

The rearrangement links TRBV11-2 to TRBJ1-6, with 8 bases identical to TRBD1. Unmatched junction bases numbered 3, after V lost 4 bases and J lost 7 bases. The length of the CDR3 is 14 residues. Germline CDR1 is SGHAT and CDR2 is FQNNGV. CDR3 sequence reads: CASSSGTGNSPLHF. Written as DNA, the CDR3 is TGTGCCAGCAGCTCCGGGACAGGAAATTCACCCCTCCACTTT.

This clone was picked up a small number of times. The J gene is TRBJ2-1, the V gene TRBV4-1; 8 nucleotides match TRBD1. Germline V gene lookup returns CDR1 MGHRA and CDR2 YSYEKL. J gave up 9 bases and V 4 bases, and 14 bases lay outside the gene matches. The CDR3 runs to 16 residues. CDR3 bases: TGCGCCAGCAGCCGGGCAACTCTGGGACAGGAGGGTGAGCAGTTCTTC. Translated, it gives CASSRATLGQEGEQFF.

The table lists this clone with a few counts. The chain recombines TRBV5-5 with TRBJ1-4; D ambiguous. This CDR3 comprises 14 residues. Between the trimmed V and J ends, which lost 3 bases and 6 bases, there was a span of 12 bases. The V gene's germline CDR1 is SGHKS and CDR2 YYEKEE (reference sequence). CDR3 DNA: TGTGCCAGCAGCTCGTTCCCCTATTATGAAAAACTGTTTTTT. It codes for CASSSFPYYEKLFF.

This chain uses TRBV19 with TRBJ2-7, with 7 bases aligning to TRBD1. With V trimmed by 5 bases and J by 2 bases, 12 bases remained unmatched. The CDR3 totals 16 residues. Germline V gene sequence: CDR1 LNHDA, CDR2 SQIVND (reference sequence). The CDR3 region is CASSAPGQFYPYEQYF. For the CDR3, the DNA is TGTGCCAGTAGTGCGCCGGGACAGTTCTACCCCTACGAGCAGTACTTC.

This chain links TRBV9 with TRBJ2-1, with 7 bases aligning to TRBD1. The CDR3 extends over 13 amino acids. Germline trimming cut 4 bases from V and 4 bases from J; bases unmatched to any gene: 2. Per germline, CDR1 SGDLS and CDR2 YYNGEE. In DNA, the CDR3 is TGTGCCAGCAGCTTGGGACAGTACAATGAGCAGTTCTTC. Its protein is CASSLGQYNEQFF.

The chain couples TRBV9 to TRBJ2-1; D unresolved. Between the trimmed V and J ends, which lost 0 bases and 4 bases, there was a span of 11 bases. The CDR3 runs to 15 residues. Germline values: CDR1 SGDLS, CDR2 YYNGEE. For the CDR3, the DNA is TGTGCCAGCAGCGTAGGCGGTAGAGTATACAATGAGCAGTTCTTC. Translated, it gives CASSVGGRVYNEQFF.

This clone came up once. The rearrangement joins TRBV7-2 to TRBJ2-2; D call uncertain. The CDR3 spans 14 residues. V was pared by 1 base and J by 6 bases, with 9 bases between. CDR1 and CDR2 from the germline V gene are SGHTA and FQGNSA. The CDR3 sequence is CASSLGSWPGELFF. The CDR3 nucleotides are TGTGCCAGCAGCTTAGGGTCCTGGCCCGGGGAGCTGTTTTTT.

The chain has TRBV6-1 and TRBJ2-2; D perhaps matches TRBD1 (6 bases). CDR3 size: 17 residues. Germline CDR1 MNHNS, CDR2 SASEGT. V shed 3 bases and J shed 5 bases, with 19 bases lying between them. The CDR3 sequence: CASSDLRGRGTTGELFF. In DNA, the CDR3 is TGTGCCAGCAGTGACCTAAGGGGGAGAGGTACTACCGGGGAGCTGTTTTTT.

CDR3 amino acids: CASSFESPGGNYEQYF. The CDR3 DNA reads as TGTGCCAGCAGCTTTGAGTCCCCAGGGGGCAACTACGAGCAGTACTTC. This sequence joins TRBV12-1 and TRBJ2-7; whether TRBD1, the table's D call, matches the DNA was not checked. TRBV12-1 is recorded as a pseudogene. This CDR3 contains 16 residues.

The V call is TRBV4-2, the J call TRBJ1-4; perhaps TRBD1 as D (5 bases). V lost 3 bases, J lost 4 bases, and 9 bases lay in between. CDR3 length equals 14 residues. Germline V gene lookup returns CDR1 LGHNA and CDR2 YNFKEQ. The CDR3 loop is CASSHDSYNEKLFF. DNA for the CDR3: TGTGCCAGCAGCCATGACAGCTATAATGAAAAACTGTTTTTT.

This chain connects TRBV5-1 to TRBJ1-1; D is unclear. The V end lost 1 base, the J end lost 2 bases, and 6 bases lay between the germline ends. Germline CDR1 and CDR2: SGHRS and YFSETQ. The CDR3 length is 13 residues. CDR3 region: CASSLRVNTEAFF. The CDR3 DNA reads TGCGCCAGCAGCTTGCGGGTTAACACTGAAGCTTTCTTT. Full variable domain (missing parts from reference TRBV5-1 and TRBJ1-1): KAGVTQTPRYLIKTRGQQVTLSCSPISGHRSVSWYQQTPGQGLQFLFEYFSETQRNKGNFPGRFSGRQFSNSRSEMNVSTLELGDSALYLCASSLRVNTEAFFGQGTRLTVV.